The clone carrying this T cell receptor (beta chain) was recorded a few times. The sample comes from a study of T cells after yellow fever vaccination. Study-level information: Those fractions that held only low numbers of cells were prepared using the SMART-Seq v4 Ultra Low Input RNA kit.

TCRdb used MiXCR to reprocess the 5' RACE reads, holding one entry per CDR3 protein. Here the sample spans 50,000 or so distinct CDR3 sequences, approximately 6.5% being singletons. CDR3 length equals 12 residues. The germline V gene encodes CDR1 SGHAT and CDR2 FQDESV (reference sequence). The ends were cut back, 8 bases at V and 5 bases at J, with 13 bases in the middle. The sequencing here drew on CD8+ T cells sorted from PBMCs, taken on the day of the first yellow fever vaccination. This chain connects TRBV11-1 to TRBJ2-7; perhaps D is TRBD1 or TRBD2 (5 bases each). The sequence came from a man between 18 and 35 years old who received the YFV17D yellow fever vaccine. The CDR3 spells CASEGHQDEQYF. The CDR3 nucleotides read TGTGCCAGCGAGGGGCATCAGGACGAGCAGTACTTC.